The 16 T cell receptor beta chains listed next were all sequenced from one sample in a study of Ad26.COV2.S vaccination and SARS-CoV-2 variants. The assay was immunoSEQ multiplex PCR, and TCRdb's table has in-frame clones only and misses some. This sample yields approximately 420,000 clones, of which less than 90% are seen a single time; approximately 3.7% belongs to the top ten. Treatment meaning: around 19 received Ad26.COV2.S at low or high dose, single or two shots; about 5 received placebo; per-sample allocation not given. Samples analyzed were those drawn on day 63 after the first vaccine or placebo injection. Sequences were derived from peripheral blood, sampled in a trial of Ad26.COV2.S vaccine versus placebo. The receptors come from a person aged 18-60 years who received the Ad26.COV2.S COVID-19 vaccine or a placebo.

The chain is built from TRBV3-1 (or the pseudogene TRBV3-2) and TRBJ1-2; no clear D. The CDR3 has 13 amino acids. In germline, CDR1 is LGHDT, CDR2 YNNKEL (reference sequence). Deletions cut 3 bases from V and 8 bases from J, with 13 bases between. For the CDR3, the DNA is TGTGCCAGCAGCCAGGTTCACGGTGGGGGCTACACCTTC. As protein: CASSQVHGGGYTF.

The chain has TRBV5-1 and TRBJ1-2, with TRBD1 matching 7 bases. The CDR3 consists of 16 residues. The germline gives CDR1 SGHRS, CDR2 YFSETQ. J lost 4 bases, V lost 1 base, and 10 bases had no gene match. CDR3 sequence: CASSLTGDLTIYGYTF. As DNA, the CDR3 is TGCGCCAGCAGCTTGACAGGGGACCTTACGATCTATGGCTACACCTTC.

The gene calls are TRBV19 and TRBJ1-5; D uncertain. Germline-derived CDR1 and CDR2 are LNHDA and SQIVND (reference sequence). V lost 6 bases and J lost 0, with 9 bases in between. This CDR3 is 14 amino acids long. The CDR3 sequence is CASSPFGSNQPQHF. In nucleotides, the CDR3 is TGTGCCAGTAGCCCTTTTGGTAGCAATCAGCCCCAGCATTTT. Full variable domain (rest looked up from reference TRBV19 and TRBJ1-5): DGGITQSPKYLFRKEGQNVTLSCEQNLNHDAMYWYRQDPGQGLRLIYYSQIVNDFQKGDIAEGYSVSREKKESFPLTVTSAQKNPTAFYLCASSPFGSNQPQHFGDGTRLSIL.

The chain uses TRBV18 and TRBJ1-3; D not certain. V was cut by 3 bases and J by 0 bases, with 9 bases left in between. In germline, CDR1 is KGHSH, CDR2 LQKENI. CDR3 length: 15 residues. This CDR3 is CASSPMERSGNTIYF. CDR3 in DNA: TGTGCCAGCTCACCGATGGAGCGCTCTGGAAACACCATATATTTT. Filled out from reference TRBV18 and TRBJ1-3, the complete variable domain reads NAGVMQNPRHLVRRRGQEARLRCSPMKGHSHVYWYRQLPEEGLKFMVYLQKENIIDESGMPKERFSAEFPKEGPSILRIQQVVRGDSAAYFCASSPMERSGNTIYFGEGSWLTVV.

The genes are TRBV6-5 and TRBJ2-1; TRBD1 aligns across 9 bases. The ends lost 6 bases at V and 5 bases at J; junction bases unmatched: 8. Germline lookup yields CDR1 MNHEY and CDR2 SVGAGI. CDR3 length: 15 amino acids. CDR3 sequence (DNA): TGTGCCAGCAGACAAGCCGGGACAGGGAACAATGAGCAGTTCTTC. Translating it yields CASRQAGTGNNEQFF.

This clone appeared once. The CDR3 loop reads CASKAGPEAFF. The CDR3 DNA sequence: TGTGCCAGCAAGGCCGGCCCTGAAGCTTTCTTT. The chain is built from TRBV12-3 or TRBV12-4 and TRBJ1-1; D is unclear. Trimming removed 7 bases from V and 6 bases from J, with 9 bases in between. The CDR3 is made up of 11 amino acids.

The chain couples TRBV2 to TRBJ1-5; TRBD1 agrees at 7 bases. The CDR3 is 17 amino acids. Germline-derived CDR1 and CDR2 are SNHLY and FYNNEI. With V trimmed by 8 bases and J by 0 bases, 13 bases remained unmatched. The CDR3 spells CASWIGTDPYSNQPQHF. The DNA of the CDR3 is TGTGCCAGCTGGATTGGGACAGATCCTTATAGCAATCAGCCCCAGCATTTT.

The chain carries TRBV12-3 or TRBV12-4 and TRBJ1-5, with D hard to call. The CDR3 consists of 12 residues. Trimming took off 3 bases at V and 3 bases at J, with 3 bases between the two ends. CDR3 in amino acids: CASSFANQPQHF. In nucleotides, the CDR3 is TGTGCCAGCAGTTTCGCCAATCAGCCCCAGCATTTT.

J is TRBJ1-1 and V is TRBV6-2 or TRBV6-3, with D perhaps matching TRBD1 (5 bases). In germline, CDR1 is MNHEY, CDR2 SVGEGT. The germline V and J ends were trimmed by 2 bases and 0 bases, with 7 bases remaining between them. CDR3 length: 14 amino acids. In nucleotides, the CDR3 is TGTGCCAGCAGTTACACAGGTGTGAACACTGAAGCTTTCTTT. Amino acids: CASSYTGVNTEAFF.

The chain recombines TRBV14 with TRBJ2-1; 9 bases align to TRBD2. The CDR3 runs to 16 residues. Trimming took 1 base from V and 7 from J; bases not matched to a gene: 8. Germline V gives CDR1 SGHDN, CDR2 FVKESK. This CDR3 reads CASSQVGGGASNEQFF. The DNA for the CDR3 is TGTGCCAGCAGCCAAGTGGGCGGGGGGGCAAGTAATGAGCAGTTCTTC.

The J gene is TRBJ2-4, the V gene TRBV11-2; D possibly corresponds to TRBD1 (6 bases). The CDR3 consists of 16 residues. Germline CDR1 is SGHAT and CDR2 is FQNNGV. Trimming stripped 0 bases from V and 4 bases from J, with 13 bases between. CDR3 DNA: TGTGCCAGCAGCTTAGATCCAGGAGGACAGAAAAACATTCAGTACTTC. This codes for CASSLDPGGQKNIQYF.

This clone was recorded only once. V usage is TRBV18 and J usage is TRBJ2-1; D remains ambiguous. V lost 3 bases and J 9 bases, leaving 6 bases between the germline ends. Germline lookup yields CDR1 KGHSH and CDR2 LQKENI. CDR3 length equals 11 residues. The CDR3 sequence: CASSPSAEQFF. The CDR3 region has the DNA TGTGCCAGCTCACCGAGCGCTGAGCAGTTCTTC.

The chain carries TRBV18 and TRBJ2-7; tentative D call: TRBD1 (7 bases). V lost 5 bases and J lost 2, with 16 bases in between. In germline, CDR1 is KGHSH, CDR2 LQKENI. The CDR3 extends over 15 amino acids. This chain's CDR3 is CASSSDREVPYEQYF. As DNA, the CDR3 is TGTGCCAGCTCATCAGACAGGGAGGTCCCCTACGAGCAGTACTTC.

The V and J genes are TRBV19 and TRBJ2-7, with 8 nucleotides matching TRBD2. The germline CDR1 and CDR2 sequences are LNHDA and SQIVND (reference sequence). The trim removed 5 bases at V and 4 bases at J, leaving 13 bases unmatched. The length of the CDR3 is 16 residues. For the CDR3, the DNA is TGTGCCAGTAGTCCTGGGGAGGGGACTAGACGGTACGAGCAGTACTTC. Its translation is CASSPGEGTRRYEQYF.

This clone was seen once. V usage is TRBV3-1 (or the pseudogene TRBV3-2) and J usage is TRBJ1-2; D is ambiguous. CDR3 size: 15 residues. Germline V gene data show CDR1 as LGHDT and CDR2 as YNNKEL (reference sequence). Trimming stripped 1 base from V and 4 bases from J, with 13 bases between. The CDR3 DNA reads TGTGCCAGCAGCCAAGGTGCGGCGTACCCCTATGGCTACACCTTC. Its translation is CASSQGAAYPYGYTF.

The J gene is TRBJ1-3, the V gene TRBV5-4; maybe TRBD1 (6 bases). V was pared by 2 bases and J by 0 bases, with 21 bases between. There are 19 residues in the CDR3. Germline V CDR1 and CDR2: SGHNT, YYREEE (reference sequence). CDR3 in DNA: TGTGCCAGCAGCTTTACCGGGACACCGACGCAACACTCTGGAAACACCATATATTTT. Translating it yields CASSFTGTPTQHSGNTIYF.